The 21 T cell receptor beta chains below come from one sample, sequenced in a study of T cells in Graves' hyperthyroidism and ophthalmopathy. TCR beta CDR3 regions were amplified from RNA. First-round RT-PCR of the TCR CDR3 relied on the HTBI primer set. In TCRdb, the multiplex PCR reads were re-called with MiXCR into one record per CDR3 protein. Of about 550,000 distinct CDR3 sequences in the sample, around 21% were seen once. The sequenced sample was blood. These receptors were taken from a young man with Graves' hyperthyroidism.

As concerns this clonotype: Just one base apart from a much larger clone, this may be a read error. The rearrangement uses TRBV11-1 and TRBJ2-2; tentative D call: TRBD2 (6 bases). The CDR3 loop spans 16 amino acids. Germline V gives CDR1 SGHAT, CDR2 FQDESV (reference sequence). The CDR3, as DNA: TGTGCCAGCAAAGCGGGCATCCCCTTGAACGCCGGGGAGCTGTTTTTT. Amino acids: CASKAGIPLNAGELFF.

This clonotype was recorded at least ten times. The chain has TRBV7-2 and TRBJ1-5, with 11 bases aligning to TRBD1. CDR3 length equals 15 residues. The J segment lost 5 bases and the V segment lost 6 bases, leaving 6 bases of the junction unmatched. Germline V gene sequence: CDR1 SGHTA, CDR2 FQGNSA. For the CDR3, the DNA is TGTGCCAGCAGTGCCGGACAGGGGGCCTATCAGCCCCAGCATTTT. This sequence encodes CASSAGQGAYQPQHF.

The CDR3 DNA sequence: TGCAGTGCTGAGGTGGCAGGGGGTCAAATTGGAACCGGGGAGCTGTTTTTT. Translation gives CSAEVAGGQIGTGELFF. This chain uses TRBV20-1 with TRBJ2-2, with 7 bases that match TRBD1. After removal of 5 bases from V and 5 bases from J, the junction contained 17 bases not matched to a gene. CDR3 length: 17 residues. Germline V gene data show CDR1 as DFQATT and CDR2 as SNEGSKA (reference sequence).

This clonotype has just a few counts. The J gene is TRBJ1-2, the V gene TRBV12-3 or TRBV12-4; 10 nucleotides agree with TRBD1. The CDR3 sequence is 16 residues long. V was clipped by 4 bases and J by 6 bases; unmatched bases: 11. This chain's CDR3 is CASSSLPGQGRNGYTF. As DNA, the CDR3 is TGTGCCAGCAGTTCCCTGCCGGGACAGGGGAGGAATGGCTACACCTTC.

The chain carries TRBV7-2 and TRBJ2-7; D might be TRBD2 (5 bases). The V gene's germline CDR1 is SGHTA and CDR2 FQGNSA. Trimming left V 7 bases short and J 3 bases short, with 16 bases between. The CDR3 covers 14 residues. Here the CDR3 DNA reads TGTGCCAGCACCCCCGGAGGATGGAGCTACGAGCAGTACTTC. Translated, it gives CASTPGGWSYEQYF.

This clonotype was counted ten times or more. The V gene is TRBV2, the J gene TRBJ1-2, with 8 bases fitting TRBD1. The CDR3 covers 12 residues. The V and J ends lost 7 bases and 4 bases, in that order; junction bases with no gene match: 2. CDR1 is SNHLY, CDR2 FYNNEI, per germline. The DNA for the CDR3 is TGTGCCAGCACTGACAGGGGCTATGGCTACACCTTC. Amino acid sequence: CASTDRGYGYTF.

This clonotype was observed a few times. This sequence joins TRBV13 and TRBJ1-2; D call uncertain. Germline CDR1 PRHDT, CDR2 FYEKMQ (reference sequence). This CDR3 region has 13 residues. Trimming cost V 7 bases and J 6 bases, with 15 bases left between them. This CDR3 reads CASTPEEADGYTF. The CDR3 region has the DNA TGTGCCAGCACCCCCGAGGAGGCGGATGGCTACACCTTC. Filled out from reference TRBV13 and TRBJ1-2, the complete variable domain reads AAGVIQSPRHLIKEKRETATLKCYPIPRHDTVYWYQQGPGQDPQFLISFYEKMQSDKGSIPDRFSAQQFSDYHSELNMSSLELGDSALYFCASTPEEADGYTFGSGTRLTVV.

This clonotype was seen repeatedly, ten times or more. The chain recombines TRBV12-3 or TRBV12-4 with TRBJ2-4, with 9 bases lining up with TRBD1. The CDR3 is 15 residues long. The V segment lost 5 bases and the J segment 6 bases; nucleotides outside the gene matches: 8. This CDR3 is CASSGPGQGVNIQYF. Here the CDR3 DNA reads TGTGCCAGCAGTGGACCGGGACAGGGCGTAAACATTCAGTACTTC.

A note on this clonotype: This may be a read error: a much more frequent sequence differs by one nucleotide. Here the CDR3 omits its conserved ending phenylalanine or tryptophan, so a read error is the likely source. The chain carries TRBV28 and TRBJ1-1, with 9 bases matching TRBD1. With 6 bases clipped from V and 4 bases from J, the junction kept 9 bases outside the gene matches. CDR3 size: 15 residues. Looked up from germline, CDR1 is MDHEN and CDR2 is SYDVKM. The CDR3 reads CASSKDRGSFTEAFL. DNA for the CDR3: TGTGCCAGCAGCAAGGACAGGGGATCGTTCACTGAAGCTTTCCTT.

On this clonotype: With a much larger clone just one base away, this may be a read error. The V gene is TRBV11-3, the J gene TRBJ2-4; D not certain. The CDR3 runs to 15 residues. Germline CDR1 and CDR2: SGHNT and YENEEA. Trimming pared 4 bases from V and 7 bases from J, leaving 17 bases between. The CDR3 coding sequence is TGTGCCAGCAGCTCCCAAATTGGCACGTTGAACATTCAGTACTTC. This translates into CASSSQIGTLNIQYF. The full variable domain, with the rest looked up from reference TRBV11-3 and TRBJ2-4, is EAGVVQSPRYKIIEKKQPVAFWCNPISGHNTLYWYLQNLGQGPELLIRYENEEAVDDSQLPKDRFSAERLKGVDSTLKIQPAELGDSAVYLCASSSQIGTLNIQYFGAGTRLSVL.

The chain uses TRBV20-1 and TRBJ2-7; D perhaps matches TRBD1 (6 bases). Between the trimmed V and J ends, which lost 6 bases and 3 bases, there was a span of 15 bases. This CDR3 has 13 amino acids. Germline V gene lookup returns CDR1 DFQATT and CDR2 SNEGSKA (reference sequence). DNA of the CDR3: TGCAGTGCACCCAGCTACAGGGACTACGAGCAGTACTTC. This codes for CSAPSYRDYEQYF.

In its sample, this clonotype was seen a few times. This sequence joins TRBV20-1 and TRBJ1-1; TRBD1 matches 7 bases. The CDR3 contains 18 residues. V gave up 0 bases and J gave up 3 bases; unmatched junction bases: 16. Germline V gene lookup returns CDR1 DFQATT and CDR2 SNEGSKA (reference sequence). The CDR3 protein is CSARDGPLQGFKDTEAFF. As DNA, the CDR3 is TGCAGTGCTAGAGATGGCCCGTTACAGGGGTTTAAGGACACTGAAGCTTTCTTT.

This clonotype was recorded a few times. The chain combines TRBV4-1 with TRBJ2-7; D remains unclear. This CDR3 contains 12 residues. V was shortened by 3 bases and J by 6 bases, with 9 bases between the two germline ends. Germline loops: CDR1 MGHRA, CDR2 YSYEKL. The CDR3 DNA reads as TGCGCCAGCAGCCATCTCACTGGCGAGCAGTACTTC. Its protein product is CASSHLTGEQYF.

This clonotype was picked up many times. This sequence joins TRBV28 and TRBJ1-2; D gene uncertain. This CDR3 spans 12 amino acids. From germline, CDR1 is MDHEN and CDR2 SYDVKM. The ends were cut back, 11 bases at V and 2 bases at J, with 12 bases in the middle. The CDR3 DNA follows: TGTGCCTGCGTCAGTACAAACTATGGCTACACCTTC. It codes for CACVSTNYGYTF.

This clonotype occurred many times. As DNA, the CDR3 is TGTGCCAGCAGCGCGACAGGGGGGAGCTCCTACGAGCAGTACTTC. Amino acids: CASSATGGSSYEQYF. This chain joins TRBV9 and TRBJ2-7; 9 nucleotides match TRBD1. This CDR3 has 15 amino acids. V dropped 3 bases and J dropped 0; count of bases not matched to a gene: 4. Germline V CDR1 and CDR2: SGDLS, YYNGEE. Variable domain in full (rest from reference TRBV9 and TRBJ2-7): DSGVTQTPKHLITATGQRVTLRCSPRSGDLSVYWYQQSLDQGLQFLIQYYNGEERAKGNILERFSAQQFPDLHSELNLSSLELGDSALYFCASSATGGSSYEQYFGPGTRLTVT.

This clonotype has more than one count but fewer than ten. The gene calls are TRBV7-2 and TRBJ1-1; 7 bases fit TRBD1. The V segment lost 5 bases and the J segment 5 bases; nucleotides outside the gene matches: 11. This CDR3 region has 15 residues. The germline CDR1 and CDR2 sequences are SGHTA and FQGNSA. In DNA, the CDR3 is TGTGCCAGCAGCCCGAGAGGACAGGCGGGGACTGAAGCTTTCTTT. This sequence encodes CASSPRGQAGTEAFF.

V usage is TRBV11-2 and J usage is TRBJ2-5, with 13 positions matching TRBD2. The CDR3 spans 19 residues. Trimming took 2 bases from V and 1 from J; bases not matched to a gene: 10. Germline V gene data show CDR1 as SGHAT and CDR2 as FQNNGV. CDR3 residues: CASSLPPGLAGVTQETQYF. DNA for the CDR3: TGTGCCAGCAGCTTACCCCCAGGACTAGCGGGGGTAACCCAAGAGACCCAGTACTTC.

This clonotype was detected only a few times. The rearrangement links TRBV12-3 or TRBV12-4 to TRBJ1-1; perhaps TRBD1 as D (5 bases). V was pared by 2 bases and J by 11 bases, with 9 bases between. There are 11 residues in the CDR3. The CDR3 reads CASSLTGPAFF. Written as DNA, the CDR3 is TGTGCCAGCAGTTTAACAGGTCCCGCTTTCTTT.

This clonotype has a handful of counts. V gene TRBV20-1 combines with J gene TRBJ2-7; 7 bases fit TRBD2. Germline trimming cut 3 bases from V and 6 bases from J; bases unmatched to any gene: 8. Germline CDR1 DFQATT, CDR2 SNEGSKA (reference sequence). The CDR3 runs to 13 residues. The CDR3 region has the DNA TGCAGTGCTAGTATCGCGGGAGTCGGCGAGCAGTACTTC. This gives the protein CSASIAGVGEQYF.

The chain employs TRBV27 and TRBJ2-7, with a possible D match to TRBD1 (5 bases). Germline V lookup: CDR1 MNHEY, CDR2 SMNVEV (reference sequence). The V gene lost 7 bases and the J gene lost 7 bases, with 11 bases spanning the gap. The CDR3 covers 11 residues. CDR3 sequence (DNA): TGTGCCAGCATAGGGGTGGGGGAGCAGTACTTC. It yields the protein CASIGVGEQYF.

The chain recombines TRBV7-8 with TRBJ2-7; TRBD1 matches 8 bases. The CDR3 has 17 residues. CDR1 and CDR2 from the germline V gene are SGHVS and FQNEAQ. V was clipped by 1 base and J by 2 bases; unmatched bases: 10. CDR3 loop: CASSLGRSGQVTYEQYF. In DNA form, the CDR3 reads TGTGCCAGCAGCTTAGGACGTTCGGGACAGGTAACCTACGAGCAGTACTTC.